The 11 T cell receptor beta chains presented below share a single source sample, sequenced in a study of blood T cells in healthy people across ages. A J-beta primer mix and a sample-barcoded 5' primer were used in a second PCR of roughly 6 to 11 cycles. MiXCR was run by TCRdb on the 5' RACE reads, yielding one entry per CDR3 protein. The sample includes 850,000 to 1,000,000 distinct CDR3 sequences, approximately 49% of them seen just once. The specimen was blood. Source of these receptors: a man in his thirties or forties in good health.

The chain combines TRBV4-1 with TRBJ1-2; D might be TRBD1 (6 bases). CDR3 length equals 15 residues. Between the trimmed V and J ends, which lost 1 base and 4 bases, there was a span of 13 bases. In germline, CDR1 is MGHRA, CDR2 YSYEKL. The CDR3 is CASSQGRTVTYGYTF. The DNA for the CDR3 is TGCGCCAGCAGCCAAGGAAGGACAGTCACCTATGGCTACACCTTC.

The gene calls are TRBV20-1 and TRBJ2-5; no reliable D call. Looked up from germline, CDR1 is DFQATT and CDR2 is SNEGSKA (reference sequence). CDR3 length: 14 residues. Trimming removed 6 bases at V and 11 bases at J, with 25 bases between. The CDR3 reads CSALEARGLYEQYF. The CDR3 region has the DNA TGCAGTGCCCTAGAGGCCCGTGGATTGTATGAGCAGTACTTC.

J is TRBJ2-5 and V is TRBV7-3; D is uncertain. The CDR3 length is 14 residues. CDR1 is SGHTA and CDR2 is FQGTGA in the germline V gene. V lost 2 bases, J lost 2 bases, and 9 bases lay in between. The CDR3, as DNA: TGTGCCAGCAGCTTATCCATCGAACAAGAGACCCAGTACTTC. Amino acid sequence: CASSLSIEQETQYF.

The rearrangement uses TRBV18 and TRBJ2-1; possible D gene TRBD1, 6 bases. Between the trimmed V and J ends, which lost 2 bases and 3 bases, there was a span of 11 bases. The germline V gene has CDR1 KGHSH and CDR2 LQKENI. The CDR3 is 15 amino acids. CDR3 region: CASSPYLDSYNEQFF. CDR3 sequence (DNA): TGTGCCAGCTCACCATACCTGGACAGCTACAATGAGCAGTTCTTC.

The chain uses TRBV6-5 and TRBJ2-7; no clear D gene. V was pared by 2 bases and J by 5 bases, with 16 bases between. Germline V CDR1 and CDR2: MNHEY, SVGAGI. The CDR3 extends over 15 amino acids. The CDR3 is CASSYGSVAPHEQYF. As DNA, the CDR3 is TGTGCCAGCAGTTACGGGTCCGTGGCTCCCCACGAGCAGTACTTC.

The V call is TRBV6-5, the J call TRBJ1-1, with a tentative D call TRBD1 (5 bases). The V gene's germline CDR1 is MNHEY and CDR2 SVGAGI. V lost 6 bases to trimming and J lost 8 bases, with 10 bases between them. This CDR3 spans 11 amino acids. CDR3 sequence (DNA): TGTGCCAGCAGCCGGAACAGGGAAGCTTTCTTT. As protein: CASSRNREAFF.

This clonotype came up a few times. The chain couples TRBV7-2 to TRBJ2-1; perhaps TRBD2 as D (6 bases). The ends were cut back, 5 bases at V and 5 bases at J, with 16 bases in the middle. The CDR3 runs to 15 residues. Germline V gene lookup returns CDR1 SGHTA and CDR2 FQGNSA. The CDR3 DNA follows: TGTGCCAGCAGCCCCATAAAGACTAGAAACAATGAGCAGTTCTTC. Protein sequence: CASSPIKTRNNEQFF.

The J gene is TRBJ2-7, the V gene TRBV9; 9 bases align to TRBD1. J lost 2 bases, V lost 3 bases, and 6 bases had no gene match. Germline lookup yields CDR1 SGDLS and CDR2 YYNGEE. The CDR3 consists of 15 residues. The CDR3 DNA is TGTGCCAGCAGCGCGACAGGGGGATCAACCTACGAGCAGTACTTC. The encoded protein is CASSATGGSTYEQYF.

This clonotype was found a few times. This chain uses TRBV3-1 with TRBJ1-2; D might be TRBD1 (5 bases). In germline, CDR1 is LGHDT, CDR2 YNNKEL (reference sequence). V was pared by 4 bases and J by 4 bases, with 10 bases between. The CDR3 runs 13 residues. The CDR3 reads CASSPNGGYGYTF. CDR3 bases: TGTGCCAGCAGCCCCAACGGGGGCTATGGCTACACCTTC.

This clonotype was counted ten times or more. The chain carries TRBV9 and TRBJ2-5; the D call may be TRBD1 or TRBD2 (6 bases each). The V end was cut by 2 bases, the J end by 2 bases, with 10 bases between. Germline loops: CDR1 SGDLS, CDR2 YYNGEE. The CDR3 runs to 14 residues. CDR3 region: CASSVGGTQETQYF. The CDR3 DNA follows: TGTGCCAGCAGCGTTGGCGGGACACAAGAGACCCAGTACTTC.

The chain couples TRBV7-9 to TRBJ1-4, with D uncertain. Looked up from germline, CDR1 is SEHNR and CDR2 is FQNEAQ (reference sequence). Trimming left V 6 bases short and J 4 bases short, with 12 bases between. There are 14 residues in the CDR3. CDR3 nucleotides: TGTGCCAGCAGTACCGGGGAACTTAATGAAAAACTGTTTTTT. This codes for CASSTGELNEKLFF. Drawing the rest from reference TRBV7-9 and TRBJ1-4, the complete variable domain is DTGVSQNPRHKITKRGQNVTFRCDPISEHNRLYWYRQTLGQGPEFLTYFQNEAQLEKSRLLSDRFSAERPKGSFSTLEIQRTEQGDSAMYLCASSTGELNEKLFFGSGTQLSVL.